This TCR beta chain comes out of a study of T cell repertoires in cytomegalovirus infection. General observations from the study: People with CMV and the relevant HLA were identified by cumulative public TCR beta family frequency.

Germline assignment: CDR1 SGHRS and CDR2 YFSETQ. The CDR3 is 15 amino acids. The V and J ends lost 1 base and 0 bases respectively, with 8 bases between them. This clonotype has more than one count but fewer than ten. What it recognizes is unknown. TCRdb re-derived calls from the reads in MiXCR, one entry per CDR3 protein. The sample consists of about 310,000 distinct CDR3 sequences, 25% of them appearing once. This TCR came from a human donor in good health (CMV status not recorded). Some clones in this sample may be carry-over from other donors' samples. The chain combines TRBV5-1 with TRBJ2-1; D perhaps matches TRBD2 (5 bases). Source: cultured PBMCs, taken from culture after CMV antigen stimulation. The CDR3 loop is CASSLPRGSYNEQFF. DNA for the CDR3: TGCGCCAGCAGCTTGCCCCGGGGCTCCTACAATGAGCAGTTCTTC.